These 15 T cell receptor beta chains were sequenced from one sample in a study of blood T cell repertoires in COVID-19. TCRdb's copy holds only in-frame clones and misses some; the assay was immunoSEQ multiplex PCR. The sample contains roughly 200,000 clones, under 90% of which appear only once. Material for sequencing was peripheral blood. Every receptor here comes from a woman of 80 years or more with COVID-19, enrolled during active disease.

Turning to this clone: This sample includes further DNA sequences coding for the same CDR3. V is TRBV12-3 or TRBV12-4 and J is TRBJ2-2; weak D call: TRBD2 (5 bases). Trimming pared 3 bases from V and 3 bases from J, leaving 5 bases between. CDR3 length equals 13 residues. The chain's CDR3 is CASSLRDTGELFF. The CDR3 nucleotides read TGTGCCAGCAGTTTGAGGGACACCGGGGAGCTGTTTTTT.

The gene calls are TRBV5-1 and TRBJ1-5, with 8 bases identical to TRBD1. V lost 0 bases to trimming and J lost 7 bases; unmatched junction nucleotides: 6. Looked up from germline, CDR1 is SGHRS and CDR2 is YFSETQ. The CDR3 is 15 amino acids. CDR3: CASSLGGQGGQPQHF. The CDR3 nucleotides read TGCGCCAGCAGCTTGGGAGGACAGGGAGGACAGCCCCAGCATTTT.

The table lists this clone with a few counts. The CDR3 here is CASSAGVSYNSPLHF. The CDR3 DNA reads as TGTGCCAGCAGCGCAGGGGTTTCCTATAATTCACCCCTCCACTTT. This rearrangement joins TRBV7-9 to TRBJ1-6; weak D call: TRBD1 (6 bases). This CDR3 region has 15 residues. CDR1 SEHNR and CDR2 FQNEAQ come from the germline V gene (reference sequence). V was shortened by 5 bases and J by 1 base, with 9 bases between the two germline ends.

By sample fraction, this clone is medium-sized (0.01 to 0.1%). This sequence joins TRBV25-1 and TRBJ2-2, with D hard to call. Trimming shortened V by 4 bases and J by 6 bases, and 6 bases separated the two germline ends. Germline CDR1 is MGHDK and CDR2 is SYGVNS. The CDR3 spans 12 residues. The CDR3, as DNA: TGTGCCAGCAGTGTTAGCCCCGGGGAGCTGTTTTTT. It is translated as CASSVSPGELFF.

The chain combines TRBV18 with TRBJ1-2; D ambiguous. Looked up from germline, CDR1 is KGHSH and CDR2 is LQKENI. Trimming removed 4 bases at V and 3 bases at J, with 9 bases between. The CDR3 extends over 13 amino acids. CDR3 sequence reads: CASSQSLDYGYTF. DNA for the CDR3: TGTGCCAGCTCACAATCCCTCGACTATGGCTACACCTTC.

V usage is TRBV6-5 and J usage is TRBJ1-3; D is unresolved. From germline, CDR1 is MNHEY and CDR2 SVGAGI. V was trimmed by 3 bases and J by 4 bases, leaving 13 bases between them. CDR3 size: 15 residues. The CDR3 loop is CASSYDMTPGNTIYF. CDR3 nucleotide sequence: TGTGCCAGCAGTTATGACATGACGCCGGGAAACACCATATATTTT.

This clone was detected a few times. CDR3 sequence: CASRPQSNYGYTF. The DNA of the CDR3 is TGCGCCAGCAGACCACAGAGTAACTATGGCTACACCTTC. The gene calls are TRBV5-1 and TRBJ1-2; D is ambiguous. V was pared by 5 bases and J by 1 base, with 9 bases between. The V gene's germline CDR1 is SGHRS and CDR2 YFSETQ. This CDR3 comprises 13 residues.

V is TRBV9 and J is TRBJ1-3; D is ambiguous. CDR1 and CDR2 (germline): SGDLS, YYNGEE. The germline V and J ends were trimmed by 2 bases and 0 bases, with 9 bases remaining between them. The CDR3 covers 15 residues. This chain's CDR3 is CASSVSGDSGNTIYF. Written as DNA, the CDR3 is TGTGCCAGCAGCGTGTCAGGTGACTCTGGAAACACCATATATTTT.

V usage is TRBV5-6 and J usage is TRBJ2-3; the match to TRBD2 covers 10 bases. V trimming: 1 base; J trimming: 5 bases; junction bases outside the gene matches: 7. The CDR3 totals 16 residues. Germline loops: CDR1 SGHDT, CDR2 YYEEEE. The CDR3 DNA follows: TGTGCCAGCAGCTTGTTAAGCGGGGGGGCCGGAGATACGCAGTATTTT. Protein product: CASSLLSGGAGDTQYF.

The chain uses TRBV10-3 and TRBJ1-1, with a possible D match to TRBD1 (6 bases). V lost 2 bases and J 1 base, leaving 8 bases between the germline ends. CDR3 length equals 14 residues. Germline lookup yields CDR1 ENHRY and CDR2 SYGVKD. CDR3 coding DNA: TGTGCCATCAGTGAGCCACAGGGGAACACTGAAGCTTTCTTT. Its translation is CAISEPQGNTEAFF.

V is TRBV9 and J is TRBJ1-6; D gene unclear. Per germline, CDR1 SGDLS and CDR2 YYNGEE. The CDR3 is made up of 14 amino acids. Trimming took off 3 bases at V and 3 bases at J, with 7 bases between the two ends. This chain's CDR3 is CASSAQDYNSPLHF. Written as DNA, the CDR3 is TGTGCCAGCAGCGCTCAGGACTATAATTCACCCCTCCACTTT.

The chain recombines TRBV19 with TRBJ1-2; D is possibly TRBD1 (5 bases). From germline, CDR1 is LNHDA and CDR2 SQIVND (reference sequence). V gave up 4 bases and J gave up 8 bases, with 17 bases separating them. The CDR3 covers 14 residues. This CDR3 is CASSRGRAGSGYTF. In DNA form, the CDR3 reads TGTGCCAGTAGTAGGGGCCGGGCAGGAAGCGGCTACACCTTC.

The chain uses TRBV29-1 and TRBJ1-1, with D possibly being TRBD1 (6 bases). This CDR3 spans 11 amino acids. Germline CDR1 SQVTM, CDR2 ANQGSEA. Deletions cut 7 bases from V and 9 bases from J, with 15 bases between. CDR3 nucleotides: TGCAGCGGCCGGGGGGGCGAGAAAGCTTTCTTT. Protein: CSGRGGEKAFF.

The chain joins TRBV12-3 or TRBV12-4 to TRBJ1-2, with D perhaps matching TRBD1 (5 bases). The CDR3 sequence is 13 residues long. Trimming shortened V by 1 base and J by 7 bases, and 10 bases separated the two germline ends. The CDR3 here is CASSLGGSSGYTF. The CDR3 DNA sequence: TGTGCCAGCAGTTTAGGGGGCAGTAGTGGCTACACCTTC.

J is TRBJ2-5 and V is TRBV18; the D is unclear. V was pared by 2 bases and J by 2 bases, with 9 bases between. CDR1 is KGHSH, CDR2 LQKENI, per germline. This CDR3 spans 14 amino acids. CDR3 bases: TGTGCCAGCTCACCATTAAGCCTTCAAGAGACCCAGTACTTC. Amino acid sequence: CASSPLSLQETQYF.